The T cell receptor (beta chain) under discussion was sequenced for a study of beta chain features in type 1 diabetes. General study points: Moderate but significant shortening of TCRB CDR3s was recorded in all four CD4+ subsets from Type 1 diabetes patients.

Sequenced material consisted of expressed TCRB transcripts (all of the isolated RNA was reverse transcribed). Assay used: immunoSEQ multiplex PCR; TCRdb lists only in-frame clones, some missing. The sample consists of 200,000 to 250,000 clones, roughly 14% of them appearing once. This clone was found a few times. No antigen is known for it. The CDR3 runs to 14 residues. Germline CDR1 and CDR2: SGHVS and FQNEAQ. Trimming removed 3 bases from V and 0 bases from J, with 7 bases in between. The chain employs TRBV7-8 and TRBJ2-3; possibly TRBD2 for D (5 bases). Material: naive CD4+ T cells from blood. The TCR comes from a woman in her thirties or forties in good health. The CDR3 DNA sequence: TGTGCCAGCAGCTTCGAGGGAAGCACAGATACGCAGTATTTT. Protein sequence: CASSFEGSTDTQYF.